The rows below give T cell receptor beta chains drawn from one sample of a study of CD8 T cells in ankylosing spondylitis. TCRdb used MiXCR to reprocess the 5' RACE reads, holding one entry per CDR3 protein. The sample contains 69,000 or so distinct CDR3 sequences, over 4% of which appear only once. Sequencing used blood, either unsorted or a sorted T cell fraction (not recorded which). Receptors were obtained from a male donor with ankylosing spondylitis or in good health (not recorded which). Each CDR3 is given with its conserved first and last residue. D genes are given only for firm matches. Size tells how often a clone was seen (once, few, many) or the class of an expanded clone, and some rows leave it out.

cdr3_aa cdr3_nt clone_size d_call j_call v_call
CASSDSGSSGANVLTF TGTGCCAGCAGTGACTCGGGTAGCTCTGGGGCCAACGTCCTGACTTTC many NA TRBJ2-6 TRBV6-4
CASRDRDISDTQYF TGTGCCAGCAGGGACAGGGACATATCAGATACGCAGTATTTT many TRBD1 TRBJ2-3 TRBV6-4
CSAPTGSYEQYF TGCAGTGCACCGACAGGCTCCTACGAGCAGTACTTC few NA TRBJ2-7 TRBV20-1
CASSLGHTAEAFF TGTGCCAGCAGCTTGGGACACACCGCTGAAGCTTTCTTT many NA TRBJ1-1 TRBV11-2
CASTHGGYYEQYF TGTGCCAGCACCCACGGGGGTTACTACGAGCAGTACTTC many NA TRBJ2-7 TRBV12-3/TRBV12-4
CASSLLGDQETQYF TGTGCCAGCAGTTTGCTAGGGGACCAAGAGACCCAGTACTTC many NA TRBJ2-5 TRBV27
CASRALAGTDTQYF TGTGCCAGCAGGGCCCTTGCGGGCACAGATACGCAGTATTTT many NA TRBJ2-3 TRBV28
CASSLGPQGASSYNSPLHF TGCGCCAGCAGCTTGGGACCTCAGGGGGCAAGCTCCTATAATTCACCCCTCCACTTT many TRBD1 TRBJ1-6 TRBV5-1
CSARGVTEGRNQPQHF TGCAGTGCTAGAGGGGTGACCGAGGGTCGCAATCAGCCCCAGCATTTT many NA TRBJ1-5 TRBV20-1
CASSQDRQYYEQYF TGCGCCAGCAGCCAAGATCGACAGTACTACGAGCAGTACTTC many NA TRBJ2-7 TRBV4-1
CSAPSRRSNTEAFF TGCAGTGCTCCTAGCCGGAGGTCGAACACTGAAGCTTTCTTT many NA TRBJ1-1 TRBV20-1
CAISEMSSGAYEQYF TGTGCCATCAGTGAAATGAGTTCTGGGGCCTACGAGCAGTACTTC many NA TRBJ2-7 TRBV10-3
CASSYPRGGGTEAFF TGTGCCAGCAGTTACCCTAGGGGGGGTGGCACTGAAGCTTTCTTT many NA TRBJ1-1 TRBV6-5
CASSQDFTKGADTQYF TGCGCCAGCAGCCAAGATTTCACAAAAGGGGCAGATACGCAGTATTTT many NA TRBJ2-3 TRBV4-3
CASRSTGTAREAQYF TGTGCCAGCAGATCCACCGGGACAGCTCGAGAGGCCCAGTACTTC many TRBD1 TRBJ2-5 TRBV28
CASSPPLGGSPYEQYF TGTGCCAGCTCACCACCGTTAGGGGGTTCTCCCTACGAGCAGTACTTC many NA TRBJ2-7 TRBV18
CSARTDSNQPQHF TGCAGTGCTAGGACGGATAGCAATCAGCCCCAGCATTTT many NA TRBJ1-5 TRBV20-1
CASSFDSTQETQYF TGTGCCAGCAGTTTTGATTCAACCCAAGAGACCCAGTACTTC many NA TRBJ2-5 TRBV28
CASSWAGTGPNTGELFF TGTGCCAGCAGCTGGGCCGGGACAGGACCCAACACCGGGGAGCTGTTTTTT many TRBD1 TRBJ2-2 TRBV7-3
CSVPLPDRGQGWQETQYF TGCAGCGTACCGTTACCGGACAGGGGGCAAGGATGGCAAGAGACCCAGTACTTC many TRBD1 TRBJ2-5 TRBV29-1
CASSAEAGWTGELFF TGTGCCAGCAGCGCCGAGGCAGGGTGGACCGGGGAGCTGTTTTTT many NA TRBJ2-2 TRBV9
CASSQVRERGAFF TGTGCCAGCAGCCAGGTGAGAGAACGAGGAGCTTTCTTT many NA TRBJ1-1 TRBV3-1
CASSFPASGRNEQFF TGTGCCAGCAGTTTTCCGGCTAGCGGGAGGAATGAGCAGTTCTTC many TRBD2 TRBJ2-1 TRBV12-3/TRBV12-4
CSAARDQYEQYF TGCAGTGCCGCCAGGGACCAATACGAGCAGTACTTC many NA TRBJ2-7 TRBV20-1
CSARGRRTSHSFNEQYF TGCAGTGCTAGAGGAAGGCGGACCAGCCATTCTTTCAACGAGCAGTACTTC many NA TRBJ2-7 TRBV20-1
CASSLDSHNEQFF TGTGCTAGCAGCTTAGACAGTCACAATGAGCAGTTCTTC many NA TRBJ2-1 TRBV7-7
CASSQSSPKLLAGGPYENTGELFF TGCGCCAGCAGTCAATCGTCCCCCAAGTTACTAGCGGGGGGGCCATACGAGAACACCGGGGAGCTGTTTTTT many TRBD2 TRBJ2-2 TRBV23-1
CSAEDRSGRSSYNSPLHF TGCAGTGCGGAGGATCGAAGTGGCAGGAGCTCCTATAATTCACCCCTCCACTTT many NA TRBJ1-6 TRBV20-1
CASSPPKLAGATNEQFF TGTGCCAGCTCACCACCGAAACTAGCGGGGGCCACCAATGAGCAGTTCTTC many TRBD2 TRBJ2-1 TRBV18
CASSDPGSGNIQYF TGTGCCAGCTCCGATCCAGGGTCTGGAAACATTCAGTACTTC many NA TRBJ2-4 TRBV18
CASSLSGANTGELFF TGTGCCAGCAGCTTATCGGGGGCGAACACCGGGGAGCTGTTTTTT many NA TRBJ2-2 TRBV7-8
CASSMFKAGEQYF TGCGCCAGCAGCATGTTCAAGGCTGGGGAGCAGTACTTC many NA TRBJ2-7 TRBV5-1
CASRDNQETQYF TGTGCCAGCAGGGACAACCAAGAGACCCAGTACTTC many NA TRBJ2-5 TRBV2
CASSLISGSSGYEQYF TGCGCCAGCAGCTTGATCTCCGGGTCCTCCGGCTACGAGCAGTACTTC many NA TRBJ2-7 TRBV5-1
CASSSTGTAEAFF TGTGCCAGCAGCTCAACAGGAACGGCTGAAGCTTTCTTT many NA TRBJ1-1 TRBV7-9
CASTGGTSEAFF TGCGCCAGCACGGGAGGGACGAGTGAAGCTTTCTTT many NA TRBJ1-1 TRBV5-1
CSASLQGNSPLHF TGCAGTGCTAGTTTACAGGGGAATTCACCCCTCCACTTT many TRBD1 TRBJ1-6 TRBV20-1
CASSLMAGTSNQPQHF TGTGCCAGCAGCTTAATGGCAGGGACCAGCAATCAGCCCCAGCATTTT many NA TRBJ1-5 TRBV7-8
CASSFPGFSEAFF TGTGCCAGCAGCTTTCCCGGCTTTTCTGAAGCTTTCTTT many NA TRBJ1-1 TRBV11-2
CASMQTGTNEKLFF TGTGCCAGTATGCAGACAGGGACTAATGAAAAACTGTTTTTT NA TRBD1 TRBJ1-4 TRBV19